The clone carrying this T cell receptor (beta chain) was detected only once. Its antigen is still unknown. This record belongs to a study of shared clonotypes between healthy human individuals. The study's findings and limits: It was anticipated that sequencing depth would influence how many clonotypes donors shared.

The CDR3 runs 15 residues. V lost 6 bases and J lost 0; bases outside the gene matches: 4. The V gene's germline CDR1 is MGHDK and CDR2 SYGVNS. CD45RO-negative, CCR7-selected cells formed the naive CD8 fraction, which excluded terminally differentiated effector memory CD45RA+ cells. Some clones are missing from TCRdb's copy, which holds only in-frame ones; the method was immunoSEQ multiplex PCR. The data contain more than 550,000 clones, roughly 94% of them seen just once; the ten biggest clones take up about 24%. The gene calls are TRBV25-1 and TRBJ2-1; 8 bases line up with TRBD1. The source material was naive CD8+ T cells sorted from blood. This TCR came from a man younger than 45 in good health. The CDR3 DNA follows: TGTGCCAGCAGCAGGACAGGGCACTCCTACAATGAGCAGTTCTTC. This gives the protein CASSRTGHSYNEQFF.